These 14 T cell receptor beta chains came from one sample sequenced in a study of a mutant IDH1 vaccine in newly diagnosed glioma. As for time point: baseline, week 1 (first vaccination visit). Specified treatment: pre-vaccination baseline after standard-of-care therapy. Sequencing was performed with immunoSEQ multiplex PCR; in TCRdb, only in-frame clones are kept and a portion is missing. The sample shows about 16,000 clones, 70% to 80% of them seen only once. The specimen comprised PBMCs, sampled from a glioma patient treated with radiotherapy, temozolomide or both. The receptors derive from a man aged 35 to 55 with glioma.

The V gene is TRBV19, the J gene TRBJ1-5; D gene unclear. The V gene lost 6 bases and the J gene lost 6 bases, with 15 bases spanning the gap. Per the germline V gene, CDR1 is LNHDA and CDR2 is SQIVND (reference sequence). The CDR3 spans 14 residues. This chain's CDR3 is CASREPGAGQPQHF. In nucleotides, the CDR3 is TGTGCCAGTAGGGAACCGGGTGCAGGTCAGCCCCAGCATTTT. Looking up the rest from reference TRBV19 and TRBJ1-5 gives the full variable domain: DGGITQSPKYLFRKEGQNVTLSCEQNLNHDAMYWYRQDPGQGLRLIYYSQIVNDFQKGDIAEGYSVSREKKESFPLTVTSAQKNPTAFYLCASREPGAGQPQHFGDGTRLSIL.

The chain employs TRBV7-2 and TRBJ1-1, with D possibly matching TRBD1 (6 bases). The CDR3 is 14 residues long. Between the trimmed V and J ends, which lost 4 bases and 5 bases, there was a span of 14 bases. The germline V gene has CDR1 SGHTA and CDR2 FQGNSA. Here the CDR3 DNA reads TGTGCCAGCAGCTCCCAGGGAGGGGGAACTGAAGCTTTCTTT. This codes for CASSSQGGGTEAFF.

The chain is built from TRBV7-2 and TRBJ2-7, with D perhaps matching TRBD1 (6 bases). Trimming removed 1 base at V and 3 bases at J, with 10 bases between. Germline values: CDR1 SGHTA, CDR2 FQGNSA. CDR3 length equals 14 residues. The CDR3 protein is CASSLGQAIYEQYF. DNA of the CDR3: TGTGCCAGCAGCTTAGGACAGGCAATCTACGAGCAGTACTTC.

This chain links TRBV4-3 with TRBJ2-5; 7 bases align to TRBD1. CDR1 LGHNA and CDR2 YSLEER come from the germline V gene. This CDR3 contains 15 residues. Losses at the gene ends were 0 bases for V and 5 bases for J; bases not matched to a gene: 6. The CDR3 sequence: CASSQDRSGGETQYF. CDR3 DNA sequence: TGCGCCAGCAGCCAAGATCGATCAGGGGGTGAGACCCAGTACTTC.

The V gene is TRBV7-2, the J gene TRBJ2-1, with D maybe TRBD2 (6 bases). This CDR3 is built from 15 residues. Trimming removed 5 bases from V and 7 bases from J, with 18 bases in between. From germline, CDR1 is SGHTA and CDR2 FQGNSA. The CDR3 DNA follows: TGTGCCAGCAGCCTCCGTGGGCGGGAAGAGAATGAGCAGTTCTTC. This codes for CASSLRGREENEQFF.

The chain recombines TRBV5-8 with TRBJ2-1; 8 bases align to TRBD2. In germline, CDR1 is SGHTS, CDR2 YDEGEE. This CDR3 contains 15 residues. V dropped 6 bases and J dropped 4; count of bases not matched to a gene: 9. In DNA, the CDR3 is TGTGCCAGCAACAATGGACTAGCAGGATACAATGAGCAGTTCTTC. Translated: CASNNGLAGYNEQFF.

The table lists this clone with a few counts. This chain connects TRBV5-4 to TRBJ2-7; D is perhaps TRBD2 (5 bases). The V gene's germline CDR1 is SGHNT and CDR2 YYREEE (reference sequence). The CDR3 sequence is 16 residues long. V was cut by 4 bases and J by 0 bases, with 17 bases left in between. The CDR3 is CASSPGLLSISYEQYF. The CDR3 bases are TGTGCCAGCAGCCCGGGATTGCTTTCTATCTCCTACGAGCAGTACTTC.

This chain uses TRBV6-5 with TRBJ2-1; TRBD1 matches at 8 bases. V was clipped by 4 bases and J by 7 bases; unmatched bases: 6. The CDR3 is 14 residues long. The germline V gene has CDR1 MNHEY and CDR2 SVGAGI. CDR3 coding DNA: TGTGCCAGCAGTTTCGGCAGGGGGCAGAATGAGCAGTTCTTC. This sequence encodes CASSFGRGQNEQFF.

The J gene is TRBJ1-2, the V gene TRBV5-1; 7 bases fit TRBD1. The length of the CDR3 is 13 residues. Trimming took 2 bases from V and 7 from J; bases not matched to a gene: 5. The germline V gene encodes CDR1 SGHRS and CDR2 YFSETQ. The CDR3, as DNA: TGCGCCAGCAGCTTTCAGGGGGACACTGGCTACACCTTC. It translates to CASSFQGDTGYTF.

In this sample, this clone turned up a few times. The chain uses TRBV10-2 and TRBJ2-5, with TRBD1 matching 8 bases. The CDR3 sequence is 16 residues long. Germline V CDR1 and CDR2: WSHSY, SAAADI. Trimming removed 4 bases from V and 6 bases from J; junction bases left unmatched: 13. The CDR3 nucleotides read TGCGCCAGCAGTGGCTCTGACAGGGGACCGCGGCAGACCCAGTACTTC. Encoded protein: CASSGSDRGPRQTQYF.

The rearrangement uses TRBV5-1 and TRBJ1-4, with D hard to call. Germline V gene lookup returns CDR1 SGHRS and CDR2 YFSETQ. The CDR3 is 15 residues long. The V and J ends lost 5 bases and 8 bases respectively, with 19 bases between them. CDR3 in amino acids: CASSLKREVGEKLFF. The CDR3, as DNA: TGCGCCAGCAGTCTCAAGAGGGAAGTAGGAGAAAAACTGTTTTTT. Full variable domain (outside the CDR3, taken from reference TRBV5-1 and TRBJ1-4): KAGVTQTPRYLIKTRGQQVTLSCSPISGHRSVSWYQQTPGQGLQFLFEYFSETQRNKGNFPGRFSGRQFSNSRSEMNVSTLELGDSALYLCASSLKREVGEKLFFGSGTQLSVL.

The gene calls are TRBV2 and TRBJ2-7; TRBD1 matches at 7 bases. Trimming cost V 6 bases and J 1 base; bases outside gene matches: 15. From germline, CDR1 is SNHLY and CDR2 FYNNEI. There are 17 residues in the CDR3. The DNA for the CDR3 is TGTGCCAGCAGGGAGGCTACAGGGGATAGGAGTTCCTACGAGCAGTACGTC. It codes for CASREATGDRSSYEQYV.

This chain uses TRBV2 with TRBJ1-1; D not resolved. The V end was cut by 2 bases, the J end by 4 bases, with 11 bases between. Per the germline V gene, CDR1 is SNHLY and CDR2 is FYNNEI. CDR3 length: 14 amino acids. The CDR3 reads CASSETAGGTEAFF. CDR3 coding DNA: TGTGCCAGCAGTGAAACCGCGGGTGGCACTGAAGCTTTCTTT.

The chain is built from TRBV4-1 and TRBJ2-7; D is unresolved. Trimming pared 5 bases from V and 4 bases from J, leaving 9 bases between. The germline V gene has CDR1 MGHRA and CDR2 YSYEKL. The CDR3 has 12 residues. The DNA for the CDR3 is TGCGCCAGCAGCGATCCTGGGTACGAGCAGTACTTC. Translating it yields CASSDPGYEQYF.